This T cell receptor (beta chain) is drawn from a study of cytomegalovirus exposure and HLA in healthy donors (dated by TCRdb to about 2017). The study in broad terms: In an earlier analysis of fewer than 750 of the donors, roughly 300 Gb of sequence data and some 100 million unique TCR beta sequences from about 179 million T cells were reported. Of the 350 to 450 genotyped donors, about 80% fell in the genetic ancestry cluster associated with self-reported Caucasian donors. Every repertoire in the discovery cohort had been generated on one and the same sequencing platform. The number of donors typed differed by locus, with roughly 620-630 for A, B, C, DRB1 and DQB1, more than 500 for DQA1, nearly 610 for DPA1, and some 440 for DPB1. To study patterns of TCR occurrence, a later analysis re-analyzed previously published TCR beta repertoires from 550 to 800 donors and added high-resolution HLA genotyping. The study used immunosequencing to profile the T cell repertoires of 666 subjects and linked those repertoires to cytomegalovirus serostatus. In addition to the first cohort of 666 subjects, a separate validation cohort of approximately 130 different subjects was used. To predict cytomegalovirus infection status, the study combined high-throughput TCR immunosequencing, statistical association of individual TCRs with disease status, and machine learning. In an earlier analysis of 587 of the donors, high-throughput TCR beta sequencing was used to judge whether each TCR beta V gene segment behaved as functional or pseudogenic. Across some 400 genotyped donors of the cohort, an average of approximately 240,000 unique TCR beta nucleotide sequences per donor were sequenced, and 15% to 20% of those sequences were non-productive. A later genetic analysis used genome-wide SNP genotypes for about three fifths of the 666 donors, treating that subset as a discovery cohort. The study aimed to test whether signatures of past pathogen exposure could be identified by cataloging public T cell receptors. An early release that covered fewer than 750 HLA-typed donors contained approximately 300 gigabases of sequencing data and about 84 million unique TCR sequences. Class I and class II HLA loci were covered by the typing at four-digit resolution. Because of strong linkage in the cohort, a few DR-DQ haplotypes were treated as single units for association and clustering. Donor age, sex, ethnicity and CMV serostatus were collected together with the repertoire data. The later analysis used no new phenotypic data to find candidate immune exposures, relying instead on TCR beta sequences and their occurrence across donors. What the authors observed across the whole study: In the study, about 150 TCR beta chains were listed as associated with cytomegalovirus. In a later analysis, TCR association rates were found to vary across HLA loci, with the most associated TCRs seen for DRB1 alleles and the fewest for HLA-C alleles. The classifier was reported to diagnose cytomegalovirus status with high specificity and sensitivity in both the original cohort and the validation cohort. In a later genetic analysis, fewer N-insertions in productive TCRs were reported among donors in an Asian-associated ancestry cluster than the roughly 670-donor mean. Because counts were too low, some 17 rarely observed V segments, including chromosome 9 orphons, were left out of the earlier analysis of a few hundred of the donors. When HLA alleles, especially DR and DQ, strongly co-occurred, attributing TCR associations to individual alleles was difficult. Because the 87-base-pair reads could not distinguish some IMGT-functional V segments, including TRBV6-2 and TRBV6-3, those segments were excluded. Specific HLA alleles were associated with 16,951 TCR beta sequences at a false discovery rate of 0.05 in a later analysis. Linkage disequilibrium might explain the correlated functional status among segregating V segments, but an unknown experimental factor could not be ruled out. The authors suggested that the approach could potentially be generalized to other disease states and immunological phenotypes. A further reported finding was that TCR beta sequences accurately predicted the HLA-A and HLA-B alleles for most subjects in the first cohort. In this cohort, only TCR beta chains were sequenced, and detectable features were limited by the absence of alpha or paired-chain data. In a later analysis, HLA-associated TCR beta chains were found to be more clonally expanded and to have lower generation probabilities than equally common non-associated chains. For the cohort, immune exposure information was limited to CMV serostatus. In a later analysis, most CMV-associated TCR beta chains were found to appear HLA-restricted, with HLA associations seemingly driven largely by CMV exposure. Most TCR sequences were observed very rarely across donors, whereas some public TCRs were present in many individuals. Three of the identified cytomegalovirus-associated TCR beta chains were confirmed in vitro to be specific for cytomegalovirus antigens. HLA typing was unavailable for some donors at each locus, so association tests used only the typed subset. In an earlier analysis of 587 of the donors, most TCR beta V segments appeared in productive rearrangements about 90% or about 30% of the time, broadly matching IMGT annotations. A later genetic analysis associated a missense DCLRE1C variant with V-gene and J-gene trimming of TCR beta chains, and an independent cohort replicated the association. According to a later analysis, parvovirus B19, influenza, CMV and Epstein-Barr virus appeared linked to several top co-occurrence clusters. Presence/absence analyses assumed roughly uniform sequencing depth across donors, an assumption that may not hold. A group of highly shared sequence variants was considered likely to be a technical artifact of the sequencing pipeline.

Remarks on this clone: Its antigen specificity is not known. No much larger clonotype is one base removed from it; base qualities were not supplied.

The CDR3, cysteine through phenylalanine, is 15 amino acids long. The sequence is cut down to CDR3 DNA, 45 bases in frame from base 1. V drops 0 bases and J drops 5 bases, leaving 13 bases in between. CDR1 GTSNPN and CDR2 SVGIG were looked up in the germline V gene (reference sequence). Libraries were constructed by the immunoSEQ multiplex PCR assay. For the multiplex PCR, a mixture combining 60 forward primers for TCR Vbeta segments and 13 reverse primers for TCR Jbeta segments was used. The CDR3 region of rearranged TCR beta genes was amplified from genomic DNA with a multiplex PCR assay. Amplified TCR beta libraries were sequenced as 87-base-pair reads on the Illumina HiSeq System. The authors' pipeline ran thus. A later analysis counted about 80 million unique TCR beta chains across the 500 to 850 repertoires, and 9.5 million to 11 million of these chains were shared by at least two donors. Raw reads were error-corrected and collapsed into unique sequences by a nearest-neighbor algorithm in which closely related sequences were merged to remove PCR and sequencing errors. V, D and J gene segments were assigned by aligning CDR3 sequences to IMGT reference sequences. For a sequence to be retained, a match of at least six nucleotides was required to both a V gene segment and a J gene segment. Rearrangements were classified as productive when the CDR3 lacked stop codons and remained in frame with V and J, and all other rearrangements were classified as non-productive. Following IMGT convention, CDR3 was defined as the stretch from the second conserved V-encoded cysteine up to the conserved J-encoded phenylalanine. In an earlier analysis of more than 550 of the donors, sequences lacking an unambiguous match to a single V gene segment were excluded. An earlier analysis of 587 of the donors called V segments functional above 56.7% productive rearrangements and segregating when the between-donor standard deviation exceeded 5%. A statistical classification framework was built to diagnose cytomegalovirus status from the catalog of TCR beta chain sequences. In a later analysis, V and J genes were assigned by comparing TCR nucleotide sequences against IMGT/GENE-DB human TR gene sequences. The TCRdist pipeline was used in a later analysis to assign CDR3 sequences and most-parsimonious VDJ recombination scenarios. A later analysis defined each TCR beta chain by its CDR3 amino acid sequence plus V-gene family, and excluded reads lacking a unique V-gene family. A later analysis removed several hundred highly shared, low-generation-probability nucleotide sequences to deal with suspected cross-contamination and a sequencing artifact. In a later analysis, a clonal expansion index was calculated for each public chain from normalized within-repertoire ranks of inferred template counts. In a later analysis, generation probabilities were computed with a VDJ recombination model fitted to out-of-frame rearrangements, and the resulting probabilities were checked against IGoR. A later analysis scored TCR-TCR, TCR-HLA and TCR-CMV co-occurrence with hypergeometric tests, applying a repertoire-size bias correction to TCR pairs. To estimate false discovery rates, a later analysis permuted the HLA or CMV assignments 20 times. In a later analysis, co-occurring TCRs were grouped using DBSCAN, with TCRdist sequence similarity added in when clustering inside HLA-allele-positive subsets. Repertoires with fewer than 30,000 or more than 120,000 public chains were left out of co-occurrence clustering, as were about 5 repertoires with anomalous nucleotide sharing. TCRdb stores this immuneACCESS table with in-frame sequences only. Part of the clones is absent; in the studies checked, under half of the shortfall reflects unresolved V genes, and no reason is known for the rest. V and J calls and clone size are those listed in that table; D and trimming were worked out from the DNA. The sample table records 95,000 to 100,000 clones; under 85% of these occur just once. The ten largest clones represent 1.9% of the sample.

The cohort was made up of about 670 healthy bone marrow donors. At the time of sampling, every cohort member was nominally healthy, though immune exposures that went unrecorded were likely present. The donor tested CMV seronegative and was one of the 352 seronegative cohort members. Every donor gave a peripheral blood sample, and the peripheral blood mononuclear cells from that sample were used for TCR beta sequencing. The Qiagen DNeasy Blood Extraction Kit was used to extract genomic DNA from the blood cell samples. This sequence originates from a woman aged 40-49 years in good health and CMV-seronegative. The rearrangement combines TRBV30 with TRBJ1-4, with an unclear D gene assignment. Specimen: PBMCs. CDR3 reads: CAWSVKVLQNEKLFF. The nucleotide sequence is TGTGCCTGGAGTGTAAAAGTCCTCCAGAATGAAAAACTGTTTTTT.